The sequence of this T cell receptor (beta chain) was determined in a study of tumor-infiltrating lymphocytes in primary liver carcinoma. This clonotype has more than one count but fewer than ten. Trimming took off 7 bases at V and 2 bases at J, with 18 bases between the two ends. This CDR3 is 16 amino acids long. Germline CDR1 PRHDT, CDR2 FYEKMQ (reference sequence). For each extraction, RNA and DNA were obtained together from about 21-30 mg of unsorted bulk tissue. From about 490 ng of total RNA, TCR beta-specific cDNA was reverse-transcribed using a constant-region primer. Nested multiplex PCR, run for three rounds with slightly modified ARM-PCR, yielded TCR beta libraries. It was with TRBV1-TRBV30 forward primers and a C-beta reverse primer that the first two PCR rounds were run, at roughly 10 cycles each. TCRdb fed the multiplex PCR reads into MiXCR, producing one record per CDR3 protein. Of roughly 20,000 distinct CDR3 sequences listed, about 80% were seen once; the top ten hold approximately 40%.

This clonotype was obtained from a woman in her twenties or thirties with primary liver carcinoma and hepatitis B virus infection. J is TRBJ1-5 and V is TRBV13; possibly TRBD1 for D (5 bases). The specimen was liver tumor tissue from sampling region 1. Sample subset: tumor region T1, superior pole. CDR3 coding DNA: TGTGCCAGCAAGAGAAAGTCGGGGGGTGGCAATCAGCCCCAGCATTTT. Its translation: CASKRKSGGGNQPQHF.